The clone carrying this T cell receptor (beta chain) showed up just a few times. Antigen unknown. Germline V CDR1 and CDR2: SNHLY, FYNNEI. V was trimmed by 3 bases and J by 1 base, leaving 7 bases between them. The CDR3 is 15 amino acids. The entry originates in a study of OX40 agonist ivuxolimab in advanced cancers. General observations from the study: It was not determined which antigens were specifically recognized by the peripheral T cells that had undergone clonal expansion.

Some clones are missing from TCRdb's copy, which holds only in-frame ones; the method was immunoSEQ multiplex PCR. The table lists around 80,000 clones, more than 85% of them singletons. This chain uses TRBV2 with TRBJ1-6; a weak D match, TRBD1 (5 bases). This sequence was found in an adult with an advanced solid tumor such as melanoma, head and neck, liver or kidney cancer. Specimen: CD4+ or CD8+ T cells sorted from blood, collected in a trial of the OX40 agonist ivuxolimab. The CDR3: CASSDGGSYNSPLHF. The CDR3 nucleotides are TGTGCCAGCAGTGATGGGGGGTCCTATAATTCACCCCTCCACTTT.